This TCR beta chain derives from a study of somatic mutations in cytotoxic T cells in rheumatoid arthritis. Looking at the study overall: Right after diagnosis, and before any treatment had started, patient peripheral blood (almost 31 ml EDTA) was drawn. Certain V beta antibody-stained T-cell populations, V beta1+ cells sequenced for TCRB among them, were flow-sorted to nearly 100% purity. General observations from the study: Compared with age-matched healthy controls, rheumatoid arthritis patients did not differ significantly in CD8+ T-cell clonality. The authors did not adjust the slight TRBV07 underrepresentation in rheumatoid arthritis patients for multiple comparisons.

Trimming took 0 bases from V and 4 from J, leaving 7 bases between them. CDR1 SGHRS and CDR2 YFSETQ come from the germline V gene. The CDR3 is 13 amino acids. Generated by immunoSEQ multiplex PCR, the TCRdb table keeps only in-frame clones and is missing some. The sample carries more than 15,000 clones, approximately 71% recorded once. This clone was counted once. Its matching antigen is unknown. Sample: CD8+ T cells sorted from blood. The J gene is TRBJ1-2, the V gene TRBV5-1; D is possibly TRBD1 (5 bases). The sequence came from an adult with rheumatoid arthritis. CDR3 sequence reads: CASSLETVYGYTF. The CDR3 DNA sequence: TGCGCCAGCAGCTTGGAGACAGTCTATGGCTACACCTTC.